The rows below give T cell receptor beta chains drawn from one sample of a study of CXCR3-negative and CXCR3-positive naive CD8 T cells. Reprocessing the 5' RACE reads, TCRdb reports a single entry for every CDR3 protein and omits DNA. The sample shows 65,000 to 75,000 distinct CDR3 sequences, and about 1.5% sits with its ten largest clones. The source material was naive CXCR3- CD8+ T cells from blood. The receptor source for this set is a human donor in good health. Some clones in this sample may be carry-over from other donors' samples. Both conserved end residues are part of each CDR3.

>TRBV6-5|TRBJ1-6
CASSKGQDYNSPLHF
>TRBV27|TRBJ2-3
CASSSSTGGTDTQYF
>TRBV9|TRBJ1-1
CASSVYVNTEAFF
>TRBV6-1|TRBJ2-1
CASSGSLDTYNEQFF
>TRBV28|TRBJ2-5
CASSPTGYSVQETQYF
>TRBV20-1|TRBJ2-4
CSARDILRSGRNIQYF
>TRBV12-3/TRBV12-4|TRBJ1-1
CASSLLRDTEAFF
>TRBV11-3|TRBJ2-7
CASSDPGTGSQEQYF
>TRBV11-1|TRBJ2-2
CASSRKGNTGELFF
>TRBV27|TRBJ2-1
CASSLYSPSGRFNNEQFF
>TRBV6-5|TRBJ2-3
CASSYLGLNTDTQYF
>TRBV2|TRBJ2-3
CASTPWDHTDTQYF
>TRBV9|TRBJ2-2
CASSVSGSATGELFF
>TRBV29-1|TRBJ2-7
CSVEDGPHEQYF
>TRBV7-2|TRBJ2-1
CASSLVTSGPRGFF
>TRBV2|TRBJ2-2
CASSDGTGGTGELFF
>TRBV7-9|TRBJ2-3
CASSLVGLAPETDTQYF
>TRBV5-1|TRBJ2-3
CASSLGVASGIDTQYF
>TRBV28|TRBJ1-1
CASSLVEGPTDTEAFF
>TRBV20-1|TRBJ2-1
CSARSTDRGVMQFF
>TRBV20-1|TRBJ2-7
CSARDPAGITYEQYF
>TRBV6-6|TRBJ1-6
CASSPPTGSNSPLHF
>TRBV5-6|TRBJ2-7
CASSPRGRFYEQYF
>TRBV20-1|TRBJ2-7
CSARGQGKGHEQYF
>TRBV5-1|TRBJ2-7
CASSGPALLVTSGGAREQYF
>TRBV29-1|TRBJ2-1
CSVSGGYSYNEQFF
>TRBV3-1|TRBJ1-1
CASSQDRTAEAFF
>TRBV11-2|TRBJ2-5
CASSRGQLQETQYF
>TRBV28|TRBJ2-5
CASSLGETQYF
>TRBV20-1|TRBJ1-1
CSAFRTGGNTEAFF
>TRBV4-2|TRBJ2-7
CASSQFLAGGLNYEQYF
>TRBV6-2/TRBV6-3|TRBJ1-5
CASSPEFHQPQHF